Below, 20 T cell receptor beta chains from the same sample are listed, as sequenced in a study of cytomegalovirus exposure and HLA in healthy donors. PCR primers comprised 60 Vbeta and 13 Jbeta primers. Assay used: immunoSEQ multiplex PCR; TCRdb lists only in-frame clones, some missing. The sample lists approximately 150,000 clones, approximately 80% seen once, with around 2.4% in the top ten. The sample taken for sequencing was PBMCs. These receptors were obtained from a woman under 30 in good health and CMV-seropositive.

The chain couples TRBV5-1 to TRBJ2-1; 9 bases are shared with TRBD1. The germline V gene encodes CDR1 SGHRS and CDR2 YFSETQ. The CDR3 contains 13 residues. Germline trimming cut 4 bases from V and 9 bases from J; bases unmatched to any gene: 5. The CDR3 DNA reads as TGCGCCAGCAGCAGGACAGGGGATGGTGAGCAGTTCTTC. It is translated as CASSRTGDGEQFF.

DNA for the CDR3: TGTGCCAGTAGTCCTATATATAGGGGGTCGAATCAGCCCCAGCATTTT. It encodes CASSPIYRGSNQPQHF. The rearrangement uses TRBV19 and TRBJ1-5, with D tentatively TRBD1 (6 bases). Germline values: CDR1 LNHDA, CDR2 SQIVND (reference sequence). Trimming took off 5 bases at V and 4 bases at J, with 18 bases between the two ends. The CDR3 contains 16 residues.

The CDR3 spells CASRVDRGGGYTF. For the CDR3, the DNA is TGTGCCAGCAGAGTGGACAGGGGGGGAGGCTACACCTTC. This rearrangement joins TRBV6-1 to TRBJ1-2, with 10 bases matching TRBD1. The V gene end was trimmed by 6 bases and the J gene end by 8 bases; junction bases not matched to a gene: 6. This CDR3 is built from 13 residues. The V gene's germline CDR1 is MNHNS and CDR2 SASEGT.

This chain connects TRBV5-1 to TRBJ1-3; the D gene is possibly TRBD1 (5 bases). The CDR3 runs to 16 residues. The germline gives CDR1 SGHRS, CDR2 YFSETQ. V gave up 0 bases and J gave up 1 base, with 11 bases separating them. Written as DNA, the CDR3 is TGCGCCAGCAGCTTGGGGGCAGGGACTTCTGGAAACACCATATATTTT. Its translation is CASSLGAGTSGNTIYF.

The rearrangement links TRBV28 to TRBJ2-1; 11 bases agree with TRBD1. The length of the CDR3 is 16 residues. Trimming cost V 2 bases and J 8 bases; bases outside gene matches: 8. Per the germline V gene, CDR1 is MDHEN and CDR2 is SYDVKM. The CDR3 spells CASSLPYGTGGYEQFF. As DNA, the CDR3 is TGTGCCAGCAGTTTACCGTATGGGACAGGGGGTTATGAGCAGTTCTTC.

V gene TRBV28 combines with J gene TRBJ1-4, with 7 bases fitting TRBD1. After removal of 6 bases from V and 8 bases from J, the junction contained 9 bases not matched to a gene. This CDR3 is 14 amino acids long. The germline gives CDR1 MDHEN, CDR2 SYDVKM. The CDR3 reads CASRIGGPGEKLFF. DNA for the CDR3: TGTGCCAGCAGAATAGGGGGCCCTGGGGAAAAACTGTTTTTT. The whole variable domain, remainder taken from reference TRBV28 and TRBJ1-4, is DVKVTQSSRYLVKRTGEKVFLECVQDMDHENMFWYRQDPGLGLRLIYFSYDVKMKEKGDIPEGYSVSREKKERFSLILESASTNQTSMYLCASRIGGPGEKLFFGSGTQLSVL.

The chain recombines TRBV7-2 with TRBJ2-4; 9 bases agree with TRBD1. The CDR3 is 15 amino acids. The V gene's germline CDR1 is SGHTA and CDR2 FQGNSA. Germline trimming cut 3 bases from V and 2 bases from J; bases unmatched to any gene: 2. The CDR3 loop is CASSFTGGSKNIQYF. As DNA, the CDR3 is TGTGCCAGCAGCTTCACAGGGGGCTCCAAAAACATTCAGTACTTC.

J is TRBJ2-7 and V is TRBV6-5, with 8 bases aligning to TRBD2. V gave up 5 bases and J gave up 6 bases; unmatched junction bases: 3. In germline, CDR1 is MNHEY, CDR2 SVGAGI. The CDR3 has 12 residues. The CDR3 nucleotides are TGTGCCAGCAGTAGTAGCGGGGCCGAGCAGTACTTC. This encodes CASSSSGAEQYF.

The rearrangement links TRBV5-4 to TRBJ1-1; 9 bases line up with TRBD1. Germline-derived CDR1 and CDR2 are SGHNT and YYREEE (reference sequence). Trimming cost V 4 bases and J 5 bases; bases outside gene matches: 6. There are 14 residues in the CDR3. DNA for the CDR3: TGTGCCAGCAGCCCTACAGGGGGCTCTACTGAAGCTTTCTTT. Protein sequence: CASSPTGGSTEAFF.

This clone was counted only a few times. This chain uses TRBV7-6 with TRBJ1-2; D might be TRBD1 (5 bases). The CDR3 consists of 13 residues. Per germline, CDR1 SGHVS and CDR2 FNYEAQ. Trimming pared 0 bases from V and 8 bases from J, leaving 10 bases between. The CDR3 nucleotides are TGTGCCAGCAGCTTAGCGGGGGGATACGGCTACACCTTC. Its protein is CASSLAGGYGYTF.

The chain recombines TRBV18 with TRBJ1-1; 7 bases align to TRBD1. V lost 6 bases to trimming and J lost 0 bases; unmatched junction nucleotides: 4. The V gene's germline CDR1 is KGHSH and CDR2 LQKENI. The CDR3 totals 14 residues. The DNA for the CDR3 is TGTGCCAGCTCTACACAGGGGCTGAACACTGAAGCTTTCTTT. This encodes CASSTQGLNTEAFF. Full variable domain (remainder filled in from reference TRBV18 and TRBJ1-1): NAGVMQNPRHLVRRRGQEARLRCSPMKGHSHVYWYRQLPEEGLKFMVYLQKENIIDESGMPKERFSAEFPKEGPSILRIQQVVRGDSAAYFCASSTQGLNTEAFFGQGTRLTVV.

The chain carries TRBV6-5 and TRBJ1-2, with TRBD1 matching 7 bases. This CDR3 contains 14 residues. J gave up 4 bases and V 6 bases, and 8 bases lay outside the gene matches. CDR1 and CDR2 from the germline V gene are MNHEY and SVGAGI. CDR3 DNA: TGTGCCAGCAGACGACAGGGAAAATCCTATGGCTACACCTTC. This translates into CASRRQGKSYGYTF.

The chain joins TRBV19 to TRBJ2-7, with TRBD1 matching over 8 bases. The CDR3 is 14 amino acids. With V trimmed by 8 bases and J by 2 bases, 8 bases remained unmatched. Germline values: CDR1 LNHDA, CDR2 SQIVND (reference sequence). CDR3: CASSRTGLTYEQYF. DNA for the CDR3: TGTGCCAGTTCACGGACAGGGCTCACCTACGAGCAGTACTTC.

The chain combines TRBV5-1 with TRBJ2-1, with 7 bases matching TRBD1. CDR1 and CDR2 from the germline V gene are SGHRS and YFSETQ. V lost 0 bases and J lost 6; bases outside the gene matches: 0. This CDR3 comprises 13 residues. CDR3: CASSLGQGNEQFF. The CDR3 bases are TGCGCCAGCAGCTTGGGACAGGGCAATGAGCAGTTCTTC.

The V call is TRBV5-6, the J call TRBJ1-1; D unresolved. The V gene's germline CDR1 is SGHDT and CDR2 YYEEEE. V gave up 2 bases and J gave up 5 bases, with 10 bases separating them. CDR3 length equals 13 residues. CDR3 protein: CASSFPVATEAFF. CDR3 DNA sequence: TGTGCCAGCAGCTTTCCCGTAGCGACTGAAGCTTTCTTT.

In its sample, this clone was seen a few times. Written as DNA, the CDR3 is TGTGCCAGCTCACAGGACAGGGATCGGAATGAAAAACTGTTTTTT. Translation: CASSQDRDRNEKLFF. V gene TRBV18 combines with J gene TRBJ1-4; 8 nucleotides match TRBD1. The trim removed 4 bases at V and 5 bases at J, leaving 6 bases unmatched. There are 15 residues in the CDR3. Per the germline V gene, CDR1 is KGHSH and CDR2 is LQKENI.

This clone was found a few times. The chain couples TRBV6-5 to TRBJ2-3; D remains unclear. The germline gives CDR1 MNHEY, CDR2 SVGAGI. The CDR3 loop spans 15 amino acids. V gave up 0 bases and J gave up 1 base, with 8 bases separating them. CDR3 loop: CASSYSEVGTDTQYF. In DNA form, the CDR3 reads TGTGCCAGCAGTTACTCTGAGGTCGGCACAGATACGCAGTATTTT.

The J gene is TRBJ2-7, the V gene TRBV5-1; 14 nucleotides agree with TRBD2. This CDR3 contains 15 residues. The germline gives CDR1 SGHRS, CDR2 YFSETQ. V dropped 4 bases and J dropped 4; count of bases not matched to a gene: 4. CDR3 DNA: TGCGCCAGCAGCGTGACTAGCGGGGGGGCTTACGAGCAGTACTTC. Translated: CASSVTSGGAYEQYF.

The gene calls are TRBV30 and TRBJ1-5; TRBD1 matches at 7 bases. This CDR3 is 13 amino acids long. From germline, CDR1 is GTSNPN and CDR2 SVGIG (reference sequence). V was clipped by 5 bases and J by 4 bases; unmatched bases: 5. The CDR3 DNA follows: TGTGCCTGGTCGGACAGGAGGAATCAGCCCCAGCATTTT. Its protein product is CAWSDRRNQPQHF.

V and J are TRBV14 and TRBJ1-5; maybe TRBD1 (6 bases). The CDR3 is 17 amino acids. V was trimmed by 0 bases and J by 6 bases, leaving 18 bases between them. CDR1 SGHDN and CDR2 FVKESK come from the germline V gene. The CDR3 is CASSQEDAGAGCQPQHF. The CDR3 DNA follows: TGTGCCAGCAGCCAAGAGGATGCAGGGGCGGGTTGTCAGCCCCAGCATTTT.